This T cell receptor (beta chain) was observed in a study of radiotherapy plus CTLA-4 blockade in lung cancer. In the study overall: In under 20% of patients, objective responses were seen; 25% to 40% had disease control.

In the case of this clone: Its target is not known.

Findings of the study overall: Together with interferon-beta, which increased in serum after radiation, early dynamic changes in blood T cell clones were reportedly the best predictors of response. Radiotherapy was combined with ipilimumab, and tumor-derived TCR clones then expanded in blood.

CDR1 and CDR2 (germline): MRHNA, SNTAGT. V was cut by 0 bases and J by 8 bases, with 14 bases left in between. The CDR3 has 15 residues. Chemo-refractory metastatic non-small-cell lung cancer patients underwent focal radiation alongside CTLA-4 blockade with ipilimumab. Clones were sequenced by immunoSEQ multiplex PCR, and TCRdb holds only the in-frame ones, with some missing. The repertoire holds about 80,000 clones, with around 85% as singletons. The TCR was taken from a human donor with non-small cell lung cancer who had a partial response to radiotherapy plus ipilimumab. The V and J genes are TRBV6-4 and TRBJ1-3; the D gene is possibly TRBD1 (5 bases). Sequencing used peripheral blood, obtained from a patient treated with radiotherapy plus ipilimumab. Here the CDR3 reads CASSDSGGGKDTIYF. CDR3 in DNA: TGTGCCAGCAGTGACTCTGGGGGGGGGAAGGACACCATATATTTT.